This entry lists 13 T cell receptor beta chains sequenced from one sample in a study of CD8+CD57+ T cells in acquired aplastic anemia. For CDR3 and TCR beta VDJ profiling, genomic DNA was the template used. TCRdb ran MiXCR on the reads and lists one entry per CDR3 protein. The sample records some 70,000 distinct CDR3 sequences, roughly half being singletons. Input material: sorted CD4+, CD8+, or CD8+CD57+ T cells (not recorded which) from PBMCs. These receptors were obtained from a human donor in good health, serving as a control.

The CDR3 region is CATLGAANSPLHF. CDR3 sequence (DNA): TGTGCCACCCTGGGAGCAGCAAATTCACCCCTCCACTTT. The chain employs TRBV10-3 and TRBJ1-6; D uncertain. Germline CDR1 and CDR2: ENHRY and SYGVKD. V lost 10 bases, J lost 7 bases, and 14 bases lay in between. This CDR3 spans 13 amino acids.

This clonotype was recorded a few times. V usage is TRBV19 and J usage is TRBJ1-1, with a weak D call TRBD1 (5 bases). V was trimmed by 7 bases and J by 1 base, leaving 13 bases between them. The CDR3 runs to 14 residues. CDR1 and CDR2 (germline): LNHDA, SQIVND (reference sequence). CDR3 sequence (DNA): TGTGCCAGTATCACCGGGACGGCGAACACTGAAGCTTTCTTT. Its protein product is CASITGTANTEAFF.

This sequence joins TRBV20-1 and TRBJ1-2; D gene unclear. The CDR3 consists of 8 residues. Between the trimmed V and J ends, which lost 5 bases and 6 bases, there was a span of 1 base. Germline lookup yields CDR1 DFQATT and CDR2 SNEGSKA (reference sequence). The CDR3 bases are TGCAGTGCTGATGGCTACACCTTC. It codes for CSADGYTF.

In its sample, this clonotype is medium-sized. The J gene is TRBJ2-7, the V gene TRBV29-1, with TRBD1 matching 7 bases. CDR3 size: 16 residues. Germline V CDR1 and CDR2: SQVTM, ANQGSEA. After removal of 1 base from V and 0 bases from J, the junction contained 9 bases not matched to a gene. The CDR3 DNA follows: TGCAGCGTTGAAGTTGGTGGGCACAGGGGCTCCTACGAGCAGTACTTC. It encodes CSVEVGGHRGSYEQYF.

The chain recombines TRBV20-1 with TRBJ2-7; tentatively, D is TRBD1 or TRBD2 (5 bases each). The V gene lost 1 base and the J gene lost 1 base, with 14 bases spanning the gap. CDR3 length: 15 amino acids. The germline V gene encodes CDR1 DFQATT and CDR2 SNEGSKA (reference sequence). The CDR3 DNA is TGCAGTGCTAGAGGAGGGGCGGTAAGGTCCTACGAGCAGTACTTC. This encodes CSARGGAVRSYEQYF.

The table lists this clonotype with many counts. The chain employs TRBV7-3 and TRBJ2-1; the D gene is possibly TRBD2 (5 bases). The CDR3 contains 18 residues. V lost 0 bases, J lost 5 bases, and 20 bases lay in between. Germline V lookup: CDR1 SGHTA, CDR2 FQGTGA. The CDR3 loop reads CASSLTIPGTQSNNEQFF. In DNA, the CDR3 is TGTGCCAGCAGCTTAACCATTCCGGGAACCCAATCTAACAATGAGCAGTTCTTC.

This clonotype was detected only a few times. This rearrangement joins TRBV4-2 to TRBJ2-3, with 9 bases that match TRBD2. This CDR3 is 20 amino acids long. Unmatched junction bases numbered 19, after V lost 4 bases and J lost 2 bases. The V gene's germline CDR1 is LGHNA and CDR2 YNFKEQ. Written as DNA, the CDR3 is TGTGCCAGCAGCCCGCGGCGCGATTGGGTAGCGGGGGATCACACAGATACGCAGTATTTT. Translation: CASSPRRDWVAGDHTDTQYF.

This chain uses TRBV2 with TRBJ2-2; D is unclear. V lost 7 bases, J lost 3 bases, and 15 bases lay in between. Germline V gene sequence: CDR1 SNHLY, CDR2 FYNNEI. This CDR3 has 15 residues. In DNA form, the CDR3 reads TGTGCCAGCACCGCCGACTTTTTTGACACCGGGGAGCTGTTTTTT. Amino acids: CASTADFFDTGELFF.

This clonotype has at least ten counts. The chain uses TRBV15 and TRBJ2-1, with TRBD1 identical over 9 bases. The CDR3 sequence is 18 residues long. Germline trimming cut 5 bases from V and 7 bases from J; bases unmatched to any gene: 18. Looked up from germline, CDR1 is LNHNV and CDR2 is YYDKDF (reference sequence). The CDR3 DNA sequence: TGTGCCACCAGCCGCGAATTGCCAGGGACAGGGCAGTATAATGAGCAGTTCTTC. It translates to CATSRELPGTGQYNEQFF. The full variable domain, completed using reference TRBV15 and TRBJ2-1, is DAMVIQNPRYQVTQFGKPVTLSCSQTLNHNVMYWYQQKSSQAPKLLFHYYDKDFNNEADTPDNFQSRRPNTSFCFLDIRSPGLGDTAMYLCATSRELPGTGQYNEQFFGPGTRLTVL.

This chain links TRBV7-8 with TRBJ1-1; 10 bases are shared with TRBD1. V was clipped by 2 bases and J by 9 bases; unmatched bases: 6. Germline V gene data show CDR1 as SGHVS and CDR2 as FQNEAQ. The CDR3 sequence is 14 residues long. Written as DNA, the CDR3 is TGTGCCAGCAGCTTAAGCGGGACAGGGGAAAAAGCTTTCTTT. Its protein product is CASSLSGTGEKAFF.

The chain carries TRBV7-9 and TRBJ2-7; D possibly corresponds to TRBD1 (6 bases). The V end was cut by 8 bases, the J end by 6 bases, with 17 bases between. This CDR3 is built from 13 residues. Germline loops: CDR1 SEHNR, CDR2 FQNEAQ (reference sequence). The CDR3 coding sequence is TGTGCCAGCGATCCGTCCAGGGGTGGCGAGCAGTACTTC. It translates to CASDPSRGGEQYF.

This clonotype was observed a few times. Just one base apart from a much larger clone, this may be a read error. The V gene is TRBV6-4, the J gene TRBJ2-7; 8 bases are a match to TRBD2. Losses at the gene ends were 2 bases for V and 6 bases for J; bases not matched to a gene: 15. CDR1 and CDR2 (germline): MRHNA, SNTAGT. The CDR3 has 17 residues. The DNA for the CDR3 is TGTGCCAGCAGTGACGGGTATCAGCGGGAGAGTGGAGGCGAGCAGTACTTC. Its translation: CASSDGYQRESGGEQYF.

In this sample, this clonotype turned up many times. V gene TRBV6-1 combines with J gene TRBJ2-5, with 9 positions matching TRBD1. The junction had 4 bases not matched to a gene; V was cut back by 6 bases and J by 5 bases. This CDR3 has 13 amino acids. The germline V gene encodes CDR1 MNHNS and CDR2 SASEGT. DNA for the CDR3: TGTGCCAGCAGACATACAGGGGGCGAGACCCAGTACTTC. This sequence encodes CASRHTGGETQYF.